Detailed here is one TCR beta chain. The junction shows a germline mismatch at one end, possibly a read error. In germline, CDR1 is SGHDN, CDR2 FVKESK. The CDR3 is 14 amino acids. This sample stems from a study of cytomegalovirus exposure and HLA in healthy donors. The primer mix had 60 Vbeta and 13 Jbeta primers. Method: immunoSEQ multiplex PCR; TCRdb's copy keeps in-frame clones and lacks some. The table gives about 200,000 clones; the top ten clones make up under 1% of it. The chain carries TRBV14 and TRBJ1-6; D is ambiguous. Sequenced material: PBMCs. The clonotype originates from a woman aged 25 to 39 in good health and CMV-seropositive. The CDR3 DNA is TGTGCCAGCAGTCAAGTAGAGGGTGCTTCACCCCTCCACTTT. It codes for CASSQVEGASPLHF.